This entry concerns a single T cell receptor beta chain. The sample originates from a study of OX40 agonist ivuxolimab in advanced cancers. Repertoires were generated with immunoSEQ multiplex PCR, while TCRdb's copy carries only in-frame clones and drops some. Of some 39,000 clones in the sample, approximately 89% are singletons; the top ten hold approximately 3.7%. Specimen: CD4+ or CD8+ T cells sorted from blood, collected in a trial of the OX40 agonist ivuxolimab. The sequence came from an adult with an advanced solid tumor such as melanoma, head and neck, liver or kidney cancer.

The CDR3 reads CASTSSGQSQETQYF. The CDR3 DNA reads TGTGCCAGCACCAGTTCCGGGCAGTCACAAGAGACCCAGTACTTC. This chain joins TRBV6-5 and TRBJ2-5; unclear D gene. Germline CDR1 is MNHEY and CDR2 is SVGAGI. This CDR3 region has 15 residues. The V and J ends lost 7 bases and 2 bases respectively, with 17 bases between them.